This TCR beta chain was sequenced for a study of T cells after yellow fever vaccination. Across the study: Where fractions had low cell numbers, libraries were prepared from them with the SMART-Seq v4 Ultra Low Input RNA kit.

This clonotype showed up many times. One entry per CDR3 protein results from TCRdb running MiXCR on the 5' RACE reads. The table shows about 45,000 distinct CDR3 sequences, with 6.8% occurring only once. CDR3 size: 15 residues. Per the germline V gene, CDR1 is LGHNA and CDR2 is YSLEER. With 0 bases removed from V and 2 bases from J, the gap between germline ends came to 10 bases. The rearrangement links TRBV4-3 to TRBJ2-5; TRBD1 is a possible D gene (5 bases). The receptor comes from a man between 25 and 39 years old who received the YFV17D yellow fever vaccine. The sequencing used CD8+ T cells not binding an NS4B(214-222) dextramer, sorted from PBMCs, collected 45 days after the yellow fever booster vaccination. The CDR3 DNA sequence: TGCGCCAGCAGCCAAGATGGGGCGGAACAAGAGACCCAGTACTTC. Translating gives CASSQDGAEQETQYF.